This TCR beta chain was found in a study of PD-L1 blockade in urothelial cancer. Study-level background: Between 0 and 3 chemotherapy regimens preceded treatment for each patient. T cells numbered a median of approximately 150,000 in the blood samples.

Trimming pared 5 bases from V and 7 bases from J, leaving 21 bases between. CDR3 size: 16 residues. Germline V CDR1 and CDR2: SEHNR, FQNEAQ (reference sequence). The time point was: peripheral blood 6 weeks after treatment start. Patients suffered from locally advanced or metastatic urothelial carcinoma. Produced via immunoSEQ multiplex PCR; TCRdb's table is partial and in-frame only. Here the sample spans 40,000 to 60,000 clones, approximately 81% being singletons. The starting material was PBMCs, obtained around atezolizumab (anti-PD-L1) treatment. V gene TRBV7-9 combines with J gene TRBJ2-1, with D tentatively TRBD1 (6 bases). This TCR was recovered from a man aged 65 to 79 with urothelial cancer. CDR3 bases: TGTGCCAGCAGCAAAATACAGGGAAGGGTGCTAAATGAGCAGTTCTTC. Its translation is CASSKIQGRVLNEQFF.